These 31 T cell receptor beta chains were sequenced from one sample in a study of shared clonotypes between healthy human individuals. Data came from immunoSEQ multiplex PCR; TCRdb stores just in-frame clones and leaves some out. Here the sample spans 2 million to 2.5 million clones, 85% to 95% being singletons. The source material was naive CD4+ T cells from PBMCs. Subset here: CD45RA+ positively selected. The receptors were gathered from a man aged 18 to 30 in good health. Some clones in this sample may be carry-over from other donors' samples.

A note on this clone: Other DNA sequences in the sample encode the same CDR3. The CDR3: CASSLEGGGNQPQHF. CDR3 coding DNA: TGCGCCAGCAGCTTGGAGGGGGGCGGGAATCAGCCCCAGCATTTT. This chain links TRBV5-1 with TRBJ1-5; a weak D match, TRBD1 (6 bases). The CDR3 is 15 amino acids. V dropped 0 bases and J dropped 4 bases, with 11 bases sitting between them. Germline loops: CDR1 SGHRS, CDR2 YFSETQ.

J is TRBJ1-5 and V is TRBV7-9; TRBD1 might be the D (6 bases). V shed 4 bases and J shed 0 bases, with 13 bases lying between them. Germline CDR1 and CDR2: SEHNR and FQNEAQ (reference sequence). The CDR3 spans 16 residues. In DNA, the CDR3 is TGTGCCAGCAGCTCAGGACAGCCCTATAGCAATCAGCCCCAGCATTTT. Its translation is CASSSGQPYSNQPQHF.

This clone was found once. The genes are TRBV7-8 and TRBJ2-1; D may be TRBD2 (5 bases). CDR3 length: 15 amino acids. The germline V and J ends were trimmed by 5 bases and 0 bases, with 11 bases remaining between them. Germline V gene sequence: CDR1 SGHVS, CDR2 FQNEAQ. The chain's CDR3 is CASSPTEGSYNEQFF. In nucleotides, the CDR3 is TGTGCCAGCAGCCCTACAGAGGGCTCCTACAATGAGCAGTTCTTC. Full variable domain (remainder filled in from reference TRBV7-8 and TRBJ2-1): GAGVSQSPRYKVAKRGQDVALRCDPISGHVSLFWYQQALGQGPEFLTYFQNEAQLDKSGLPSDRFFAERPEGSVSTLKIQRTQQEDSAVYLCASSPTEGSYNEQFFGPGTRLTVL.

The V call is TRBV4-2, the J call TRBJ2-3; D possibly corresponds to TRBD1 (6 bases). Per the germline V gene, CDR1 is LGHNA and CDR2 is YNFKEQ. The CDR3 is 15 amino acids. V lost 4 bases to trimming and J lost 5 bases, with 16 bases between them. CDR3 loop: CASSPTGNNLDTQYF. CDR3 nucleotides: TGTGCCAGCAGCCCAACAGGGAATAATTTAGATACGCAGTATTTT.

The chain employs TRBV7-2 and TRBJ2-2, with D maybe TRBD2 (5 bases). The CDR3 has 17 amino acids. The germline V gene has CDR1 SGHTA and CDR2 FQGNSA. The V end was cut by 1 base, the J end by 4 bases, with 16 bases between. Here the CDR3 DNA reads TGTGCCAGCAGCTTAGAAATGCGGAGCGGCAGCACCGGGGAGCTGTTTTTT. It yields the protein CASSLEMRSGSTGELFF.

This chain joins TRBV29-1 and TRBJ2-5, with D perhaps matching TRBD1 (6 bases). V was pared by 3 bases and J by 5 bases, with 19 bases between. This CDR3 is built from 15 residues. Germline CDR1 reads SQVTM; CDR2 reads ANQGSEA. The CDR3 is CSVDSRGQWGETQYF. The CDR3 bases are TGCAGCGTTGATAGCCGGGGACAATGGGGGGAGACCCAGTACTTC.

This chain joins TRBV25-1 and TRBJ2-3; D call uncertain. Trimming removed 9 bases from V and 3 bases from J, with 4 bases in between. Germline values: CDR1 MGHDK, CDR2 SYGVNS. The CDR3 runs 10 residues. As DNA, the CDR3 is TGTGCCAGGGTTACAGATACGCAGTATTTT. It specifies CARVTDTQYF. Combining the CDR3 with reference TRBV25-1 and TRBJ2-3 gives the whole variable domain EADIYQTPRYLVIGTGKKITLECSQTMGHDKMYWYQQDPGMELHLIHYSYGVNSTEKGDLSSESTVSRIRTEHFPLTLESARPSHTSQYLCARVTDTQYFGPGTRLTVL.

V and J are TRBV6-1 and TRBJ1-5; 8 bases match TRBD1. Per germline, CDR1 MNHNS and CDR2 SASEGT. The CDR3 consists of 12 residues. Trimming cost V 6 bases and J 5 bases; bases outside gene matches: 0. This CDR3 reads CASRQGDQPQHF. The DNA of the CDR3 is TGTGCCAGCAGACAGGGGGATCAGCCCCAGCATTTT.

The chain carries TRBV27 and TRBJ2-7; 11 bases fit TRBD2. The CDR3 is made up of 15 amino acids. Germline V gene data show CDR1 as MNHEY and CDR2 as SMNVEV (reference sequence). J lost 5 bases, V lost 3 bases, and 6 bases had no gene match. The CDR3 loop is CASSFRLAGIHEQYF. The DNA of the CDR3 is TGTGCCAGCAGTTTCCGACTAGCGGGAATCCACGAGCAGTACTTC.

In this sample, this clone turned up a few times. J is TRBJ1-1 and V is TRBV2; no clear D. The CDR3 is 13 amino acids. The germline gives CDR1 SNHLY, CDR2 FYNNEI. V lost 8 bases to trimming and J lost 0 bases, with 10 bases between them. Here the CDR3 reads CASWRVVNTEAFF. Written as DNA, the CDR3 is TGTGCCAGCTGGAGGGTCGTGAACACTGAAGCTTTCTTT.

CDR3 amino acids: CASSLLPGTHEQYF. CDR3 nucleotide sequence: TGCGCCAGCAGCTTGTTGCCGGGGACCCACGAGCAGTACTTC. The J gene is TRBJ2-7, the V gene TRBV5-1; D might be TRBD1 or TRBD2, each matching 5 bases. The CDR3 totals 14 residues. Germline assignment: CDR1 SGHRS and CDR2 YFSETQ. Trimming pared 1 base from V and 5 bases from J, leaving 13 bases between. The complete variable domain, with remaining parts taken from reference TRBV5-1 and TRBJ2-7, reads KAGVTQTPRYLIKTRGQQVTLSCSPISGHRSVSWYQQTPGQGLQFLFEYFSETQRNKGNFPGRFSGRQFSNSRSEMNVSTLELGDSALYLCASSLLPGTHEQYFGPGTRLTVT.

On this clone itself: Additional DNA sequences in this sample encode the identical CDR3. J is TRBJ2-3 and V is TRBV28; no clear D gene. Germline V lookup: CDR1 MDHEN, CDR2 SYDVKM. V gave up 9 bases and J gave up 0 bases, with 7 bases separating them. The CDR3 spans 12 residues. The CDR3 nucleotides read TGTGCCAGTTCGGACAGCACAGATACGCAGTATTTT. It encodes CASSDSTDTQYF.

The CDR3 DNA sequence: TGTGCCAGCAGCCCCTCCGGGACAGTCACAGATACGCAGTATTTT. Encoded protein: CASSPSGTVTDTQYF. The gene calls are TRBV11-3 and TRBJ2-3, with 7 bases aligning to TRBD1. The germline V gene encodes CDR1 SGHNT and CDR2 YENEEA. The CDR3 contains 15 residues. The trim removed 5 bases at V and 2 bases at J, leaving 7 bases unmatched.

The CDR3 sequence: CASSEAFGQINQPQHF. CDR3 DNA sequence: TGTGCCAGCAGTGAAGCTTTCGGACAGATTAATCAGCCCCAGCATTTT. V usage is TRBV6-1 and J usage is TRBJ1-5; maybe TRBD1 (6 bases). The CDR3 has 16 amino acids. With 0 bases removed from V and 4 bases from J, the gap between germline ends came to 13 bases. Germline V lookup: CDR1 MNHNS, CDR2 SASEGT.

The V gene is TRBV5-6, the J gene TRBJ1-1; D gene ambiguous. The V end was cut by 0 bases, the J end by 11 bases, with 23 bases between. The germline V gene has CDR1 SGHDT and CDR2 YYEEEE. The CDR3 totals 16 residues. CDR3 in DNA: TGTGCCAGCAGCTTGGGGACCCGACCGCATCCTGATCTCGCTTTCTTT. Protein product: CASSLGTRPHPDLAFF.

This clone was seen more than once but under ten times. The same CDR3 can be traced to other DNA sequences in this sample. In nucleotides, the CDR3 is TGTGCCAGCAGTTACTCGAGAAGCAATCAGCCCCAGCATTTT. Translation gives CASSYSRSNQPQHF. J is TRBJ1-5 and V is TRBV6-5; unclear D gene. Germline lookup yields CDR1 MNHEY and CDR2 SVGAGI. V was shortened by 0 bases and J by 1 base, with 4 bases between the two germline ends. The CDR3 has 14 residues.

V and J are TRBV9 and TRBJ2-1; D call uncertain. The V end lost 0 bases, the J end lost 3 bases, and 10 bases lay between the germline ends. The germline V gene has CDR1 SGDLS and CDR2 YYNGEE. This CDR3 is built from 15 residues. In nucleotides, the CDR3 is TGTGCCAGCAGCGTAGCTGGTACTAACTACAATGAGCAGTTCTTC. Its protein product is CASSVAGTNYNEQFF.

This chain uses TRBV15 with TRBJ2-7, with 11 positions matching TRBD1. Trimming took 8 bases from V and 6 from J; bases not matched to a gene: 12. The CDR3 length is 15 residues. The germline V gene has CDR1 LNHNV and CDR2 YYDKDF (reference sequence). The CDR3 DNA reads as TGTGCCACCCACAGAACCGGGACAGGGGGTTCCGAGCAGTACTTC. This translates into CATHRTGTGGSEQYF.

This chain joins TRBV28 and TRBJ2-1, with 13 bases lining up with TRBD2. Trimming removed 2 bases from V and 7 bases from J; junction bases left unmatched: 5. CDR1 is MDHEN, CDR2 SYDVKM, per germline. This CDR3 comprises 16 residues. CDR3 sequence: CASSLPGLAGVNEQFF. The CDR3 DNA follows: TGTGCCAGCAGTTTACCCGGACTAGCGGGAGTGAATGAGCAGTTCTTC.

The chain recombines TRBV18 with TRBJ1-2; tentatively, D is TRBD1 (5 bases). V lost 5 bases to trimming and J lost 8 bases, with 15 bases between them. The CDR3 has 13 amino acids. The germline gives CDR1 KGHSH, CDR2 LQKENI. The CDR3 DNA reads as TGTGCCAGCTCAGAAGGGGTAGTACAGGGCTACACCTTC. Translating gives CASSEGVVQGYTF. Full variable domain (rest looked up from reference TRBV18 and TRBJ1-2): NAGVMQNPRHLVRRRGQEARLRCSPMKGHSHVYWYRQLPEEGLKFMVYLQKENIIDESGMPKERFSAEFPKEGPSILRIQQVVRGDSAAYFCASSEGVVQGYTFGSGTRLTVV.

The chain combines TRBV19 with TRBJ2-5, with 9 bases lining up with TRBD1. V dropped 6 bases and J dropped 3; count of bases not matched to a gene: 5. From germline, CDR1 is LNHDA and CDR2 SQIVND (reference sequence). This CDR3 spans 14 amino acids. The DNA for the CDR3 is TGTGCCAGTAGCATGGGGACAGGGAAAGAGACCCAGTACTTC. The encoded protein is CASSMGTGKETQYF.

The chain couples TRBV11-3 to TRBJ2-1, with TRBD2 matching over 9 bases. CDR1 and CDR2 (germline): SGHNT, YENEEA. V shed 3 bases, J shed 3 bases, and the junction held 9 bases outside the gene matches. The CDR3 totals 17 residues. The DNA for the CDR3 is TGTGCCAGCAGCTTGGGTTCGCTAGCGGGGCGCTACAATGAGCAGTTCTTC. The encoded protein is CASSLGSLAGRYNEQFF.

This sequence joins TRBV28 and TRBJ2-7, with D maybe TRBD2 (5 bases). The V gene's germline CDR1 is MDHEN and CDR2 SYDVKM. The CDR3 runs 12 residues. V was shortened by 1 base and J by 12 bases, with 13 bases between the two germline ends. CDR3 in DNA: TGTGCCAGCAGTTTATCAGGACTTCTCTGGTACTTC. Its protein is CASSLSGLLWYF. Based on the CDR3 plus reference TRBV28 and TRBJ2-7, the full variable domain is DVKVTQSSRYLVKRTGEKVFLECVQDMDHENMFWYRQDPGLGLRLIYFSYDVKMKEKGDIPEGYSVSREKKERFSLILESASTNQTSMYLCASSLSGLLWYFGPGTRLTVT.

The chain recombines TRBV6-6 with TRBJ1-5; no clear D gene. V lost 0 bases and J lost 0, with 9 bases in between. The CDR3 is 16 amino acids. Germline loops: CDR1 MNHNY, CDR2 SVGAGI (reference sequence). Here the CDR3 DNA reads TGTGCCAGCAGTTACTCCTCAGGATATAGCAATCAGCCCCAGCATTTT. Translated: CASSYSSGYSNQPQHF.

The CDR3 spells CASSIGDNYGYTF. As DNA, the CDR3 is TGTGCCAGTAGTATAGGAGACAACTATGGCTACACCTTC. The chain has TRBV19 and TRBJ1-2, with D uncertain. V lost 1 base to trimming and J lost 2 bases, with 5 bases between them. Per germline, CDR1 LNHDA and CDR2 SQIVND (reference sequence). This CDR3 is 13 amino acids long. Full variable domain (rest looked up from reference TRBV19 and TRBJ1-2): DGGITQSPKYLFRKEGQNVTLSCEQNLNHDAMYWYRQDPGQGLRLIYYSQIVNDFQKGDIAEGYSVSREKKESFPLTVTSAQKNPTAFYLCASSIGDNYGYTFGSGTRLTVV.

The chain joins TRBV7-9 to TRBJ1-2; TRBD1 is a possible D gene (6 bases). This CDR3 is built from 15 residues. V lost 0 bases to trimming and J lost 8 bases, with 16 bases between them. CDR1 and CDR2 from the germline V gene are SEHNR and FQNEAQ (reference sequence). The chain's CDR3 is CASSLAQGGAGGYTF. The CDR3 coding sequence is TGTGCCAGCAGCTTAGCACAGGGCGGGGCTGGAGGCTACACCTTC.

The rearrangement links TRBV6-4 to TRBJ2-3; 7 bases match TRBD2. This CDR3 contains 14 residues. J gave up 5 bases and V 4 bases, and 6 bases lay outside the gene matches. CDR1 is MRHNA and CDR2 is SNTAGT in the germline V gene. The chain's CDR3 is CASSGGTGGDTQYF. The CDR3 region has the DNA TGTGCCAGCAGTGGCGGGACGGGGGGAGATACGCAGTATTTT.

Turning to this clone: The DNA is left out, because the CDR3 cannot be placed on it with certainty; the CDR3 is given as TCRdb lists it. This chain joins TRBV28 and TRBJ2-7. The CDR3 is 13 residues long, counting both termini. CDR1 MDHEN and CDR2 SYDVKM come from the germline V gene. CDR3: CASSFSGPGEQYF.

The chain joins TRBV7-2 to TRBJ2-5; D is unresolved. The CDR3 spans 14 residues. The germline V and J ends were trimmed by 5 bases and 0 bases, with 10 bases remaining between them. Germline-derived CDR1 and CDR2 are SGHTA and FQGNSA. The CDR3 is CASSPPPDQETQYF. The CDR3 nucleotides are TGTGCCAGCAGCCCCCCCCCGGACCAAGAGACCCAGTACTTC. The full variable domain, its missing parts supplied by reference TRBV7-2 and TRBJ2-5, is GAGVSQSPSNKVTEKGKDVELRCDPISGHTALYWYRQSLGQGLEFLIYFQGNSAPDKSGLPSDRFSAERTGGSVSTLTIQRTQQEDSAVYLCASSPPPDQETQYFGPGTRLLVL.

V usage is TRBV7-8 and J usage is TRBJ2-7, with D perhaps TRBD1 (6 bases). CDR1 SGHVS and CDR2 FQNEAQ come from the germline V gene. V was cut by 0 bases and J by 2 bases, with 14 bases left in between. The CDR3 sequence is 16 residues long. CDR3 DNA sequence: TGTGCCAGCAGCTTAGCCCCGACAGGTAGAGCCTACGAGCAGTACTTC. Its protein is CASSLAPTGRAYEQYF.

The chain has TRBV5-4 and TRBJ1-2; D may be TRBD1 (6 bases). Germline V gene lookup returns CDR1 SGHNT and CDR2 YYREEE (reference sequence). The CDR3 runs 16 residues. Deletions cut 4 bases from V and 5 bases from J, with 21 bases between. The CDR3 bases are TGTGCCAGCAGCACTTCCCGAGCAGGGGCTCGGTATGGCTACACCTTC. Protein: CASSTSRAGARYGYTF.